The 5 T cell receptor beta chains listed next were all sequenced from one sample in a study of spatial heterogeneity in lung cancer. TCRdb reanalysed the 5' RACE reads using MiXCR and keeps one entry per CDR3 protein. Here the sample spans around 4,000 distinct CDR3 sequences, around 30% being singletons. Time point of the sample: sample taken at primary tumor resection. Frozen PBMC, nontumor lung or tumor provided whole RNA, which was sequenced unsorted. The sample consisted of normal lung tissue next to the tumor, taken at surgery. These receptors all come from a male donor with early-stage non-small cell lung cancer.

By its share, this clonotype is medium-sized. V is TRBV5-1 and J is TRBJ2-1; D remains ambiguous. Germline V lookup: CDR1 SGHRS, CDR2 YFSETQ. Deletions cut 0 bases from V and 0 bases from J, with 10 bases between. The CDR3 spans 16 residues. CDR3 in amino acids: CASSLEAASSYNEQFF. The CDR3 region has the DNA TGCGCCAGCAGCTTGGAGGCCGCCAGCTCCTACAATGAGCAGTTCTTC. The variable domain in full, completed from reference TRBV5-1 and TRBJ2-1, reads KAGVTQTPRYLIKTRGQQVTLSCSPISGHRSVSWYQQTPGQGLQFLFEYFSETQRNKGNFPGRFSGRQFSNSRSEMNVSTLELGDSALYLCASSLEAASSYNEQFFGPGTRLTVL.

By share, this clonotype counts as medium-sized. V gene TRBV11-1 combines with J gene TRBJ1-2; a weak D match, TRBD1 (6 bases). Between the trimmed V and J ends, which lost 2 bases and 6 bases, there was a span of 10 bases. The V gene's germline CDR1 is SGHAT and CDR2 FQDESV (reference sequence). This CDR3 comprises 13 residues. CDR3 sequence reads: CASSLNRAHGYTF. The CDR3 DNA sequence: TGTGCCAGCAGCTTAAACAGGGCCCATGGCTACACCTTC.

This chain uses TRBV5-4 with TRBJ2-6, with a tentative D call TRBD1 (6 bases). The CDR3 spans 16 residues. In germline, CDR1 is SGHNT, CDR2 YYREEE (reference sequence). Trimming left V 1 base short and J 0 bases short, with 8 bases between. The CDR3 here is CASSLTGSSGANVLTF. DNA for the CDR3: TGTGCCAGCAGCTTGACAGGGAGCTCTGGGGCCAACGTCCTGACTTTC.

Judged by abundance, this clonotype is medium-sized (0.01 to 0.1%). The chain carries TRBV2 and TRBJ1-2; TRBD1 might be the D (6 bases). V lost 9 bases, J lost 4 bases, and 12 bases lay in between. The CDR3 is 12 residues long. From germline, CDR1 is SNHLY and CDR2 FYNNEI. This CDR3 is CARQGLSYGYTF. Written as DNA, the CDR3 is TGTGCCAGACAGGGCTTGAGCTATGGCTACACCTTC. Using reference TRBV2 and TRBJ1-2 for the parts outside the CDR3, the full variable domain is EPEVTQTPSHQVTQMGQEVILRCVPISNHLYFYWYRQILGQKVEFLVSFYNNEISEKSEIFDDQFSVERPDGSNFTLKIRSTKLEDSAMYFCARQGLSYGYTFGSGTRLTVV.

This clonotype is deemed medium-sized. The genes are TRBV20-1 and TRBJ2-4, with D unresolved. CDR3 length equals 14 residues. Germline assignment: CDR1 DFQATT and CDR2 SNEGSKA (reference sequence). V was trimmed by 5 bases and J by 0 bases, leaving 11 bases between them. CDR3 sequence: CSAPPPLAKNIQYF. The CDR3 DNA follows: TGCAGTGCTCCTCCTCCCCTAGCCAAAAACATTCAGTACTTC.